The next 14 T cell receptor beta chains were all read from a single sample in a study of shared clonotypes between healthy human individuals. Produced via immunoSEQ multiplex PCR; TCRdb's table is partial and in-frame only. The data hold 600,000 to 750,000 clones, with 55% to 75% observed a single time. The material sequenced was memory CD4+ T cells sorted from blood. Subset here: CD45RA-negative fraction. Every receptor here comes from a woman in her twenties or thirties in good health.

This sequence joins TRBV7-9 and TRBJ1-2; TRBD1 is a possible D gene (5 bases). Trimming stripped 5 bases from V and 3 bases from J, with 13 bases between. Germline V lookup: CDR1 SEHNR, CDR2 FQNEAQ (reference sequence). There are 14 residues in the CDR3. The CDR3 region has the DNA TGTGCCAGCAGCGAACCCTTGGGGGACTATGGCTACACCTTC. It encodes CASSEPLGDYGYTF.

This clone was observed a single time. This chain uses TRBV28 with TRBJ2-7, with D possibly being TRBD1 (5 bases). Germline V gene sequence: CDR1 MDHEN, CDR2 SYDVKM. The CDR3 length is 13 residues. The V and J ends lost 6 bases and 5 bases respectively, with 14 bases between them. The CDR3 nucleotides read TGTGCCAGCAGACTTCAGGGAAGGGACGAGCAGTACTTC. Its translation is CASRLQGRDEQYF.

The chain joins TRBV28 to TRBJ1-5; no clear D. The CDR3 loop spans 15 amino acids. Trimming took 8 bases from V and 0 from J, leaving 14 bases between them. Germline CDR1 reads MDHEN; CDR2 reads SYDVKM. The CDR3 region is CASSIGTNSNQPQHF. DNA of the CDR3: TGTGCCAGCTCGATAGGCACAAATAGCAATCAGCCCCAGCATTTT. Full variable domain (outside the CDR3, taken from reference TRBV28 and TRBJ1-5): DVKVTQSSRYLVKRTGEKVFLECVQDMDHENMFWYRQDPGLGLRLIYFSYDVKMKEKGDIPEGYSVSREKKERFSLILESASTNQTSMYLCASSIGTNSNQPQHFGDGTRLSIL.

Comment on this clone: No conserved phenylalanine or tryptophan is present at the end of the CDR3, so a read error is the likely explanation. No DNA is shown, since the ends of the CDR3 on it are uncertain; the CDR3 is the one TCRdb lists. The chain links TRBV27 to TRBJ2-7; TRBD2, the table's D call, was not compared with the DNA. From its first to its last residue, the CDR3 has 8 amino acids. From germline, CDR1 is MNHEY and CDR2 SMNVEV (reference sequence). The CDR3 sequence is CAAAAPGG.

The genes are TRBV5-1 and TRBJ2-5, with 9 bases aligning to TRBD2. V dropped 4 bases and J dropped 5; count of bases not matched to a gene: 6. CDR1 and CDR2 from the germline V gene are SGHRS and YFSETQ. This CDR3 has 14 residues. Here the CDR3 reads CASSHQSGGETQYF. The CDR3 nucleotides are TGCGCCAGCAGCCATCAGAGCGGGGGGGAGACCCAGTACTTC. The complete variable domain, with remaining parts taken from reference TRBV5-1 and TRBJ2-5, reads KAGVTQTPRYLIKTRGQQVTLSCSPISGHRSVSWYQQTPGQGLQFLFEYFSETQRNKGNFPGRFSGRQFSNSRSEMNVSTLELGDSALYLCASSHQSGGETQYFGPGTRLLVL.

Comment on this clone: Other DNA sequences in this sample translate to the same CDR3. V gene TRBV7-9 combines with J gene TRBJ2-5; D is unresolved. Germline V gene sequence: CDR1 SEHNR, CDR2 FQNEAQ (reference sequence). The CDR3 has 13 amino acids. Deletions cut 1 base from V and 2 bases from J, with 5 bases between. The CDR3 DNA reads TGTGCCAGCAGCTTAGAGGCTCAAGAGACCCAGTACTTC. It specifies CASSLEAQETQYF.

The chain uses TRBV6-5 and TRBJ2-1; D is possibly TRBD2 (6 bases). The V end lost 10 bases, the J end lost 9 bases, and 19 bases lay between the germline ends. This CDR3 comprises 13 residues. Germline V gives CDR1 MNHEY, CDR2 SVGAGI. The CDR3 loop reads CATLSGTGFEQFF. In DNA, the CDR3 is TGTGCCACTTTGTCCGGGACTGGCTTTGAGCAGTTCTTC.

For the CDR3, the DNA is TGCGCCAGCAGTGAATCCCGGGGGACAGGGGGCCAAGAGACCCAGTACTTC. Translated: CASSESRGTGGQETQYF. This chain connects TRBV10-1 to TRBJ2-5, with 11 bases fitting TRBD1. CDR3 length equals 17 residues. V was pared by 3 bases and J by 1 base, with 7 bases of the junction left unmatched. Germline CDR1 WNHNN, CDR2 SYGVQD (reference sequence).

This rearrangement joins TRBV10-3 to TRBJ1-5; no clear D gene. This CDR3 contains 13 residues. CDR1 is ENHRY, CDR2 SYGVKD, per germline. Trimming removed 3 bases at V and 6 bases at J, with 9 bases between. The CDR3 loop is CAISDGVGQPQHF. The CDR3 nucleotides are TGTGCCATCAGTGACGGGGTTGGTCAGCCCCAGCATTTT.

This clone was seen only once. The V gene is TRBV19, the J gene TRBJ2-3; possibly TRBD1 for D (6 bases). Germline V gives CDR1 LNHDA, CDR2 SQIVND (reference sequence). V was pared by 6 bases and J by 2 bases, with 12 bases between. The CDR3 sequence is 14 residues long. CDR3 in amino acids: CASSPGQATDTQYF. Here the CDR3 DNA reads TGTGCCAGTAGCCCGGGACAAGCCACAGATACGCAGTATTTT.

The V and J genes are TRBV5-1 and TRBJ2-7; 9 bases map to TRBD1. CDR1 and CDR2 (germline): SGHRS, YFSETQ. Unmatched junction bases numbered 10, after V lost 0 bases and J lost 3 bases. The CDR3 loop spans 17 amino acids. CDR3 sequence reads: CASSLASSGQGVYEQYF. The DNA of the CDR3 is TGCGCCAGCAGCTTGGCCAGTTCGGGACAGGGCGTCTACGAGCAGTACTTC.

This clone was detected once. The CDR3 DNA follows: TGCGCCAGCAGCCAAAGCGGACCGGCGAGGGAGACCCAGTACTTC. The encoded protein is CASSQSGPARETQYF. The chain uses TRBV4-1 and TRBJ2-5, with a weak D call TRBD2 (5 bases). Trimming took 2 bases from V and 5 from J, leaving 15 bases between them. Germline CDR1 reads MGHRA; CDR2 reads YSYEKL. This CDR3 is built from 15 residues.

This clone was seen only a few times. The CDR3 DNA sequence: TGTGCCAGCTCACCGAAGGTAGCGGTAACCCCAGCCAAAAACATTCAGTACTTC. Encoded protein: CASSPKVAVTPAKNIQYF. The chain joins TRBV18 to TRBJ2-4, with D perhaps TRBD2 (6 bases). V was shortened by 3 bases and J by 0 bases, with 18 bases between the two germline ends. This CDR3 comprises 18 residues. The V gene's germline CDR1 is KGHSH and CDR2 LQKENI.

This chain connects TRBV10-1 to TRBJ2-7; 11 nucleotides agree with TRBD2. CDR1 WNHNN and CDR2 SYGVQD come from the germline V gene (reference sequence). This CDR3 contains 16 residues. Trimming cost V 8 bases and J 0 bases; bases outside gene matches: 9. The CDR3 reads CASSGTSGTNSYEQYF. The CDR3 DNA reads TGCGCCAGCTCCGGGACTAGCGGAACAAACTCCTACGAGCAGTACTTC.